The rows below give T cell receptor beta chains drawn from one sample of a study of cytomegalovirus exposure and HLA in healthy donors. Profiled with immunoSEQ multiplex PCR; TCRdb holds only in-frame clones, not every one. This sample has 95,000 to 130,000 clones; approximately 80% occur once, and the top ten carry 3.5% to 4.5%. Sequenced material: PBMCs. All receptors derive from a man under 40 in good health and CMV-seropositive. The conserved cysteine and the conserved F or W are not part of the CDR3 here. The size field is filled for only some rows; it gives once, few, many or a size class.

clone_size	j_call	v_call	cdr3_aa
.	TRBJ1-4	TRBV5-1	ASSQDRATNEKLF
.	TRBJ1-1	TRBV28	ASSPRGQSPEAF
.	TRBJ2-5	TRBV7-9	ASSLRGGLETQY
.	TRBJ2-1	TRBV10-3	ATVRVLSYNEQF
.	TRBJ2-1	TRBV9	ASSVAERGAYNEQF
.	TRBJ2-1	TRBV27	ASSQSPGTGLGHEQF
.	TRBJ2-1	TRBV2	ASKRRAVYNEQF
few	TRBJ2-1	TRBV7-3	ASSQGLAVYNEQF
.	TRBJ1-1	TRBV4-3	PSSQAARGPREAF
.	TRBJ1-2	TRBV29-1	SVAGGDVYGYT
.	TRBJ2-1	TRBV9	ASTTAGDSYNEQF
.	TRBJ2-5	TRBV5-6	ASSFRMRAGETQY
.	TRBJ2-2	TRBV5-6	ASSELGLATNTGELF
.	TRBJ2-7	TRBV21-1	ASSIRLAGGIYEQY
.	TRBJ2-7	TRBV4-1	ASSQDKGWDEQY
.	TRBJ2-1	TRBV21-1	ASSKALGGPKEITEQF
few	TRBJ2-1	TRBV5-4	ASSFSGGTDNEQF
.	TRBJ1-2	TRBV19	ASRRSSGGREGYT
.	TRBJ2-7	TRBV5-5	ASSQNSGSSGEQY
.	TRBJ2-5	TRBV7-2	ASSQTSGLYQETQY
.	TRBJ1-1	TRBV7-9	ASSQVNTEAF
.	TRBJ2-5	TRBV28	ASLNPGVGQY
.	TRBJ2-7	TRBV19	ATNPAGGPYEQY
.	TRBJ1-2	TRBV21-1	ASSREASNYGYT
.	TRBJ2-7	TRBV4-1	ASSQRWRGPYEQY
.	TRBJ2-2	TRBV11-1	ASSTRDRYTGELF
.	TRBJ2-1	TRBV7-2	ASSLEGWTSGGYNEQF
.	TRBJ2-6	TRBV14	ASRRGSGANVLT
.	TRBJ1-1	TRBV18	ASSGTGRRNTEAF
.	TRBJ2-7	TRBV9	ASSVKSPDRVSSYEQY
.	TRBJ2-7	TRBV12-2	ASRLVAGTSRYYEQY
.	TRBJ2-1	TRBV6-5	ASSTHRNEQF
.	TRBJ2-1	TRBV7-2	ASSVTGTSNEQF
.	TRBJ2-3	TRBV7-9	AGRYLPPGTDTQY
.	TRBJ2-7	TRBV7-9	ASSPGTGTYEQY
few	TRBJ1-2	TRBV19	ASTIGGNYGYT
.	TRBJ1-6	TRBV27	ASSVPDSPLH
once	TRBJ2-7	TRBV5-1	ASSLAGNEQY
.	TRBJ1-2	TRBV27	ASSLTGGFGYT
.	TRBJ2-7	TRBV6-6	ASRRTSGAYEQY
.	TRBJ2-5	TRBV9	ASSRGTGGKETQY
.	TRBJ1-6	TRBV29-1	SARTGPDNSPLH
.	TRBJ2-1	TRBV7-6	ASSSRDSGGISEQF
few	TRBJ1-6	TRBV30	AWSVVGGYSPLH
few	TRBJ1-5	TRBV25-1	ASSGPEGEGDQPQH
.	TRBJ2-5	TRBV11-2	ASSWGLAGVHQETQY
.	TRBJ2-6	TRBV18	ASSPSGANVLT
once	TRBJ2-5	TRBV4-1	ASRVGIGGGQETQY